This TCR beta chain was captured in a study of a mutant IDH1 vaccine in newly diagnosed glioma. About the study: Treated patients were about 60% male, around 40% female, mean age 40.4 years.

V dropped 2 bases and J dropped 0 bases, with 8 bases sitting between them. CDR1 is SEHNR and CDR2 is FQNEAQ in the germline V gene (reference sequence). This CDR3 comprises 15 residues. Sequenced by immunoSEQ multiplex PCR; TCRdb stores in-frame clones only, minus some. The table shows fewer than 100,000 clones, with roughly nine tenths occurring only once. Time point described: week 5, during vaccination. Every vaccine dose comprised 300 ug of mutant IDH1 20-mer peptide plus topical imiquimod. A remark on this clone: Antigen specificity is unknown.

The rearrangement uses TRBV7-9 and TRBJ2-1; no clear D. This clonotype was obtained from a woman aged 45-60 years with glioma. The sequencing used PBMCs, collected from a glioma patient whose treatment included an IDH1 peptide vaccine. The CDR3 DNA reads TGTGCCAGCAGCTTAATCAGAACCTCCTACAATGAGCAGTTCTTC. Its translation is CASSLIRTSYNEQFF.